This T cell receptor beta chain was profiled in a study of patients and donors after allogeneic stem cell transplantation. CDR1 MNHEY and CDR2 SMNVEV come from the germline V gene (reference sequence). Trimming took 2 bases from V and 1 from J; bases not matched to a gene: 6. The CDR3 extends over 17 amino acids. TCRdb passed the RT-PCR reads through MiXCR, listing each CDR3 protein once. This sample has approximately 250,000 distinct CDR3 sequences, with 13% to 15% found just once. Sequencing was done on a sample of blood, either unsorted or a sorted T cell fraction (not recorded which). V usage is TRBV27 and J usage is TRBJ2-7, with TRBD2 identical over 12 bases. This clonotype was obtained from a human donor who was either an allogeneic HSCT recipient or a stem cell or donor lymphocyte infusion donor (not recorded which). It is not recorded whose cells these are; they may come from a transplant donor. The CDR3 spells CASSLTPLAGGSYEQYF. In nucleotides, the CDR3 is TGTGCCAGCAGTTTAACCCCGCTAGCGGGAGGGTCCTACGAGCAGTACTTC.